This entry describes one T cell receptor (beta chain). Its specificity is not known. The Oncomine TCR Beta short-read assay sequenced DNA from cultured CD4+ T cells. TCRdb passed the PCR reads through MiXCR, listing each CDR3 protein once. Here the sample spans around 30,000 distinct CDR3 sequences, approximately 40% being singletons. The V end lost 9 bases, the J end lost 6 bases, and 13 bases lay between the germline ends. The V gene's germline CDR1 is SEHNR and CDR2 FQNEAQ (reference sequence). This CDR3 contains 12 residues. Time point of the sample: late sampling 161 to 241 days after vaccination in a few convalescent patients. The treatment was: approximately nine-day PBMC culture with coronavirus spike peptide pools or control peptides (ViraFEST assay). The sample belongs to a study of vaccination and CD4 T cells after COVID-19. Study in general: Post-COVID sampling occurred a median approximately 91 days after diagnosis (range 35 to 161). The authors used overlapping spike peptides from SARS-CoV-2, HCoV-NL63, HCoV-OC43 and HCoV-229E to stimulate cells.

The starting material was CD4+ T cells from blood, cultured in vitro, obtained about 7 months after SARS-CoV-2 vaccination. V and J are TRBV7-9 and TRBJ2-3; D tentatively fits TRBD1 or TRBD2 (5 bases each). This TCR came from a human donor who had recovered from COVID-19. The CDR3 is CASRGDMDTQYF. The CDR3, as DNA: TGTGCCAGTAGGGGAGACATGGATACGCAGTATTTT.